A single sample gave rise to the 32 T cell receptor beta chains below, sequenced in a study of cytotoxic CD8 clonotypes in ibrutinib-treated CLL. The table came from immunoSEQ multiplex PCR; TCRdb's copy has only in-frame clones and leaves some out. The sample carries 150,000 or so clones, about 84% recorded once. The starting material was PBMCs, obtained after 24 months of ibrutinib treatment. The receptors were sampled from a human donor with chronic lymphocytic leukemia.

This chain links TRBV6-5 with TRBJ2-7; the D is unclear. The ends were cut back, 5 bases at V and 6 bases at J, with 11 bases in the middle. The CDR3 length is 12 residues. CDR1 and CDR2 (germline): MNHEY, SVGAGI. The CDR3 nucleotides read TGTGCCAGCAGTATGCAAGGTGGCGAGCAGTACTTC. Protein: CASSMQGGEQYF.

The V gene is TRBV7-9, the J gene TRBJ1-1; D uncertain. Per the germline V gene, CDR1 is SEHNR and CDR2 is FQNEAQ (reference sequence). The V gene lost 1 base and the J gene lost 5 bases, with 8 bases spanning the gap. CDR3 size: 13 residues. The CDR3 nucleotides are TGTGCCAGCAGCTTAGTTCAGCGTACTGAAGCTTTCTTT. It translates to CASSLVQRTEAFF.

The chain links TRBV30 to TRBJ1-4; D possibly corresponds to TRBD1 (6 bases). Germline V gene lookup returns CDR1 GTSNPN and CDR2 SVGIG (reference sequence). V was shortened by 3 bases and J by 3 bases, with 11 bases between the two germline ends. CDR3 length: 14 amino acids. CDR3 DNA: TGTGCCTGGAGAGGGGGGCAGTCTAATGAAAAACTGTTTTTT. The encoded protein is CAWRGGQSNEKLFF.

V gene TRBV29-1 combines with J gene TRBJ1-1; no clear D gene. The germline V gene encodes CDR1 SQVTM and CDR2 ANQGSEA. V was trimmed by 5 bases and J by 7 bases, leaving 14 bases between them. The length of the CDR3 is 12 residues. The DNA of the CDR3 is TGCAGCGTTCTGACCCCCGGCGGTGAAGCTTTCTTT. As protein: CSVLTPGGEAFF.

The rearrangement joins TRBV7-2 to TRBJ1-2; D is unclear. Germline assignment: CDR1 SGHTA and CDR2 FQGNSA. This CDR3 spans 15 amino acids. Trimming left V 5 bases short and J 8 bases short, with 21 bases between. The CDR3 region is CASSPPREGLEGYTF. Here the CDR3 DNA reads TGTGCCAGCAGCCCCCCAAGGGAGGGCTTGGAGGGCTACACCTTC. Looking up the rest from reference TRBV7-2 and TRBJ1-2 gives the full variable domain: GAGVSQSPSNKVTEKGKDVELRCDPISGHTALYWYRQSLGQGLEFLIYFQGNSAPDKSGLPSDRFSAERTGGSVSTLTIQRTQQEDSAVYLCASSPPREGLEGYTFGSGTRLTVV.

This rearrangement joins TRBV6-1 to TRBJ1-5; 9 nucleotides match TRBD1. Germline CDR1 and CDR2: MNHNS and SASEGT. Germline trimming cut 5 bases from V and 7 bases from J; bases unmatched to any gene: 9. This CDR3 has 15 amino acids. The CDR3 is CASSQGQGKGQPQHF. As DNA, the CDR3 is TGTGCCAGCAGTCAGGGACAGGGAAAGGGACAGCCCCAGCATTTT.

In DNA, the CDR3 is TGTGCCAGCAGTTACTCGCGGCCTAACTATGGCTACACCTTC. As protein: CASSYSRPNYGYTF. The rearrangement links TRBV6-5 to TRBJ1-2; unclear D gene. There are 14 residues in the CDR3. Germline V CDR1 and CDR2: MNHEY, SVGAGI. V lost 0 bases and J lost 0, with 5 bases in between.

As concerns this clone: Other DNA sequences within the sample encode an identical CDR3. CDR3 amino acids: CASGLGTEAFF. For the CDR3, the DNA is TGTGCTAGTGGTTTGGGGACTGAAGCTTTCTTT. This rearrangement joins TRBV12-5 to TRBJ1-1, with no clear D. The CDR3 is 11 amino acids. Germline CDR1 reads LGHNT; CDR2 reads FRNRAP. Trimming cost V 1 base and J 5 bases, with 2 bases left between them.

The V and J genes are TRBV4-2 and TRBJ1-5, with D perhaps TRBD1 (6 bases). The germline V and J ends were trimmed by 1 base and 3 bases, with 7 bases remaining between them. The CDR3 is 14 amino acids. Germline CDR1 is LGHNA and CDR2 is YNFKEQ. In nucleotides, the CDR3 is TGTGCCAGCAGCCAAGCAGGGGACAATCAGCCCCAGCATTTT. It specifies CASSQAGDNQPQHF.

The chain recombines TRBV5-4 with TRBJ1-4, with 7 nucleotides matching TRBD1. The CDR3 has 16 residues. The V gene's germline CDR1 is SGHNT and CDR2 YYREEE (reference sequence). After removal of 2 bases from V and 6 bases from J, the junction contained 10 bases not matched to a gene. This CDR3 is CASSLTPGQTHEKLFF. The DNA of the CDR3 is TGTGCCAGCAGCTTAACTCCGGGACAGACACATGAAAAACTGTTTTTT.

This chain's CDR3 is CASSVRMAGGEAFF. CDR3 sequence (DNA): TGTGCCAGCAGCGTTAGGATGGCCGGTGGGGAAGCTTTCTTT. The rearrangement links TRBV9 to TRBJ1-1; D is uncertain. The CDR3 contains 14 residues. V was trimmed by 2 bases and J by 8 bases, leaving 16 bases between them. Germline V gene sequence: CDR1 SGDLS, CDR2 YYNGEE.

DNA for the CDR3: TGTGCCAGCAGCCTCGTGGGACCGGGTTTAGCTGGCTACACCTTC. Protein product: CASSLVGPGLAGYTF. The chain links TRBV7-3 to TRBJ1-2; possibly TRBD1 for D (5 bases). V lost 5 bases, J lost 7 bases, and 20 bases lay in between. CDR1 and CDR2 from the germline V gene are SGHTA and FQGTGA. The CDR3 has 15 amino acids.

The rearrangement joins TRBV7-2 to TRBJ1-1, with D tentatively TRBD1 (5 bases). V was cut by 0 bases and J by 1 base, with 12 bases left in between. Per the germline V gene, CDR1 is SGHTA and CDR2 is FQGNSA. This CDR3 region has 16 residues. CDR3 sequence (DNA): TGTGCCAGCAGCTTAGCGCGGAGGGGCTCGAACACTGAAGCTTTCTTT. Translated: CASSLARRGSNTEAFF.

The CDR3 bases are TGTGCCAGCAGCCGCTTCGGGGGAGGGGGCACTGAAGCTTTCTTT. This gives the protein CASSRFGGGGTEAFF. The chain couples TRBV11-3 to TRBJ1-1; TRBD1 is a possible D gene (6 bases). Deletions cut 5 bases from V and 4 bases from J, with 17 bases between. Germline CDR1 is SGHNT and CDR2 is YENEEA. This CDR3 region has 15 residues. Full variable domain (missing parts from reference TRBV11-3 and TRBJ1-1): EAGVVQSPRYKIIEKKQPVAFWCNPISGHNTLYWYLQNLGQGPELLIRYENEEAVDDSQLPKDRFSAERLKGVDSTLKIQPAELGDSAVYLCASSRFGGGGTEAFFGQGTRLTVV.

The rearrangement joins TRBV4-1 to TRBJ2-1; 9 bases line up with TRBD2. The length of the CDR3 is 17 residues. Looked up from germline, CDR1 is MGHRA and CDR2 is YSYEKL. Unmatched junction bases numbered 11, after V lost 1 base and J lost 7 bases. The CDR3 loop reads CASSQGSLAGSQNEQFF. CDR3 DNA sequence: TGCGCCAGCAGCCAAGGTTCTCTAGCGGGGAGCCAAAATGAGCAGTTCTTC.

The chain employs TRBV5-1 and TRBJ2-3; D gene unclear. CDR3 length: 15 residues. Looked up from germline, CDR1 is SGHRS and CDR2 is YFSETQ. Trimming left V 5 bases short and J 4 bases short, with 17 bases between. The CDR3: CASSLTVGWADTQYF. In DNA form, the CDR3 reads TGCGCCAGCAGTTTGACGGTGGGGTGGGCAGATACGCAGTATTTT.

The chain joins TRBV4-3 to TRBJ2-2; 7 nucleotides align to TRBD1. Germline assignment: CDR1 LGHNA and CDR2 YSLEER. The junction had 7 bases not matched to a gene; V was cut back by 2 bases and J by 4 bases. This CDR3 contains 16 residues. This CDR3 reads CASSQSPAGGTGELFF. For the CDR3, the DNA is TGCGCCAGCAGCCAATCCCCAGCAGGGGGCACCGGGGAGCTGTTTTTT.

The chain has TRBV11-2 and TRBJ1-1, with 8 bases fitting TRBD1. This CDR3 is 13 amino acids long. The V gene's germline CDR1 is SGHAT and CDR2 FQNNGV. V was clipped by 0 bases and J by 8 bases; unmatched bases: 2. The CDR3 sequence: CASSLEGQGEAFF. The CDR3 region has the DNA TGTGCCAGCAGCTTAGAAGGACAGGGAGAAGCTTTCTTT. The complete variable domain, with remaining parts taken from reference TRBV11-2 and TRBJ1-1, reads EAGVAQSPRYKIIEKRQSVAFWCNPISGHATLYWYQQILGQGPKLLIQFQNNGVVDDSQLPKDRFSAERLKGVDSTLKIQPAKLEDSAVYLCASSLEGQGEAFFGQGTRLTVV.

The V call is TRBV28, the J call TRBJ1-1; D gene unclear. Germline V CDR1 and CDR2: MDHEN, SYDVKM. The CDR3 consists of 13 residues. Trimming removed 5 bases at V and 3 bases at J, with 10 bases between. The CDR3 spells CASSPGRYTEAFF. The CDR3 nucleotides read TGTGCCAGCAGTCCGGGCAGATACACTGAAGCTTTCTTT.

The rearrangement links TRBV9 to TRBJ2-3; D ambiguous. The CDR3 covers 16 residues. CDR1 and CDR2 from the germline V gene are SGDLS and YYNGEE. Trimming left V 4 bases short and J 0 bases short, with 15 bases between. Written as DNA, the CDR3 is TGTGCCAGCAGCCCGCTAGTGTCAACGAGCACAGATACGCAGTATTTT. It encodes CASSPLVSTSTDTQYF.

This chain joins TRBV19 and TRBJ2-7, with 7 bases matching TRBD1. The length of the CDR3 is 14 residues. The V segment lost 7 bases and the J segment 2 bases; nucleotides outside the gene matches: 8. Looked up from germline, CDR1 is LNHDA and CDR2 is SQIVND (reference sequence). CDR3 protein: CASMARQGPYEQYF. In DNA form, the CDR3 reads TGTGCCAGTATGGCCCGACAGGGCCCCTACGAGCAGTACTTC. Using reference TRBV19 and TRBJ2-7 for the parts outside the CDR3, the full variable domain is DGGITQSPKYLFRKEGQNVTLSCEQNLNHDAMYWYRQDPGQGLRLIYYSQIVNDFQKGDIAEGYSVSREKKESFPLTVTSAQKNPTAFYLCASMARQGPYEQYFGPGTRLTVT.

J is TRBJ2-7 and V is TRBV6-5, with D possibly being TRBD1 (5 bases). V lost 4 bases to trimming and J lost 2 bases, with 12 bases between them. In germline, CDR1 is MNHEY, CDR2 SVGAGI. CDR3 size: 14 residues. The CDR3, as DNA: TGTGCCAGCAGTTTGGTGGGGCTGACCTACGAGCAGTACTTC. It specifies CASSLVGLTYEQYF.

V is TRBV5-6 and J is TRBJ2-6; D gene ambiguous. V lost 0 bases and J 0 bases, leaving 4 bases between the germline ends. Germline CDR1 is SGHDT and CDR2 is YYEEEE. This CDR3 spans 15 amino acids. The CDR3 DNA is TGTGCCAGCAGCTTGGGGTTCTCTGGGGCCAACGTCCTGACTTTC. Protein: CASSLGFSGANVLTF.

This chain joins TRBV7-6 and TRBJ2-3; D might be TRBD2 (6 bases). Trimming stripped 8 bases from V and 2 bases from J, with 14 bases between. The CDR3 is made up of 14 amino acids. From germline, CDR1 is SGHVS and CDR2 FNYEAQ. CDR3 nucleotide sequence: TGTGCCAGCTTGCCGGGACTCCACACAGATACGCAGTATTTT. Its protein is CASLPGLHTDTQYF.

The chain recombines TRBV9 with TRBJ2-1; 7 nucleotides align to TRBD2. The V gene's germline CDR1 is SGDLS and CDR2 YYNGEE. This CDR3 is 14 amino acids long. Losses at the gene ends were 9 bases for V and 2 bases for J; bases not matched to a gene: 8. In DNA, the CDR3 is TGTGCCATCCTTCGGGGAGGGGCCTACAATGAGCAGTTCTTC. Its translation is CAILRGGAYNEQFF.

This sequence joins TRBV19 and TRBJ2-5; D gene unclear. This CDR3 comprises 17 residues. Trimming took 3 bases from V and 4 from J, leaving 21 bases between them. In germline, CDR1 is LNHDA, CDR2 SQIVND (reference sequence). CDR3 in DNA: TGTGCCAGTAGTATCTTACACCACGGAGCAACCGGAGAGACCCAGTACTTC. Residues: CASSILHHGATGETQYF.

This chain joins TRBV6-1 and TRBJ1-2; 9 nucleotides match TRBD1. Trimming cost V 7 bases and J 1 base; bases outside gene matches: 7. This CDR3 contains 15 residues. Germline CDR1 MNHNS, CDR2 SASEGT. Here the CDR3 reads CASNPTGGHNYGYTF. The DNA of the CDR3 is TGTGCCAGCAACCCGACAGGGGGGCATAACTATGGCTACACCTTC.

In regard to this clone: A read error may account for a junction end that differs from germline. The chain links TRBV6-5 to TRBJ1-3, with D unresolved. Germline lookup yields CDR1 MNHEY and CDR2 SVGAGI. This CDR3 comprises 16 residues. CDR3 loop: CASNYDGRGSGNTIYF. CDR3 DNA sequence: TGTGCCAGCAATTACGACGGACGGGGTTCGGGAAACACCATATATTTT.

The chain joins TRBV19 to TRBJ2-1, with 7 bases that match TRBD1. This CDR3 comprises 14 residues. V lost 7 bases, J lost 0 bases, and 3 bases stayed unmatched. Per germline, CDR1 LNHDA and CDR2 SQIVND (reference sequence). The CDR3 DNA reads as TGTGCCAGTAACCGACAGGGCTCCTACAATGAGCAGTTCTTC. Protein sequence: CASNRQGSYNEQFF.

The rearrangement joins TRBV5-1 to TRBJ2-7; D unresolved. V lost 0 bases and J 3 bases, leaving 13 bases between the germline ends. Germline V gene sequence: CDR1 SGHRS, CDR2 YFSETQ. The CDR3 runs 15 residues. CDR3 in amino acids: CASSLAGLTSYEQYF. CDR3 sequence (DNA): TGCGCCAGCAGCTTGGCCGGCCTAACCAGCTACGAGCAGTACTTC.

The chain carries TRBV7-9 and TRBJ2-1, with a weak D call TRBD2 (6 bases). Trimming removed 10 bases from V and 4 bases from J, with 14 bases in between. From germline, CDR1 is SEHNR and CDR2 FQNEAQ (reference sequence). The CDR3 extends over 13 amino acids. CDR3 DNA: TGTGCCACTCGAGGGGCGGGGTACAATGAGCAGTTCTTC. Residues: CATRGAGYNEQFF.

J is TRBJ2-7 and V is TRBV25-1; tentative D call: TRBD1 (5 bases). Germline CDR1 and CDR2: MGHDK and SYGVNS. Trimming shortened V by 3 bases and J by 3 bases, and 12 bases separated the two germline ends. The CDR3 has 14 residues. This CDR3 reads CASSEGQGNYEQYF. CDR3 coding DNA: TGTGCCAGCAGTGAGGGCCAGGGAAACTACGAGCAGTACTTC.